This T cell receptor (beta chain) was identified in a study of blood T cell repertoires in COVID-19. About the study: PBMCs, B-cell-depleted T cells, or T cells provided the cDNA or gDNA that made up the material.

The V end lost 4 bases, the J end lost 1 base, and 10 bases lay between the germline ends. CDR1 and CDR2 from the germline V gene are SGHTA and FQGNSA. The CDR3 has 14 residues. Original handling: Reference gene primers were amplified, and this amplification served to estimate nucleated cell counts. Sequencing used immunoSEQ multiplex PCR; TCRdb keeps in-frame clones, though not all of them. D and trimming were read from the DNA, whereas the V and J calls and clone size are those reported in that table. The sample contains about 330,000 clones, 83% of which appear only once. The receptor was isolated from a woman aged 45-65 years with acute or convalescent COVID-19. V and J are TRBV7-2 and TRBJ1-1; tentatively, D is TRBD1 (6 bases). The sequencing input was peripheral blood. The CDR3 nucleotides are TGTGCCAGCAGCTCCCAGACAGGGAACACTGAAGCTTTCTTT. It translates to CASSSQTGNTEAFF.